Each of the 7 T cell receptor beta chains below was sequenced from the same sample in a study of blood T cell repertoires in COVID-19. Only in-frame clones appear in the TCRdb table, and some are missing; sequencing was by immunoSEQ multiplex PCR. The profile covers fewer than 200,000 clones, with 82% appearing a single time and 4% to 6.5% taken by the ten largest. Sample: PBMCs or T cells enriched from blood (not recorded which). The receptors were sampled from a woman aged 55 to 70 with acute COVID-19.

V is TRBV3-1 (or the pseudogene TRBV3-2) and J is TRBJ1-2, with TRBD1 identical over 8 bases. The CDR3 totals 18 residues. V was pared by 4 bases and J by 2 bases, with 15 bases of the junction left unmatched. Germline V gene sequence: CDR1 LGHDT, CDR2 YNNKEL (reference sequence). In DNA, the CDR3 is TGTGCCAGCAGCCTATCGTTAACAGGGGGTACCCTAAACTATGGCTACACCTTC. Residues: CASSLSLTGGTLNYGYTF.

This chain connects TRBV28 to TRBJ2-2; 12 nucleotides align to TRBD1. This CDR3 comprises 16 residues. V shed 7 bases and J 7 bases; nucleotides not matched to a gene: 10. Germline values: CDR1 MDHEN, CDR2 SYDVKM. The CDR3 sequence is CASTIPGQGAVGELFF. CDR3 nucleotide sequence: TGTGCCAGCACAATTCCGGGACAGGGGGCGGTCGGGGAGCTGTTTTTT.

The rearrangement uses TRBV5-6 and TRBJ2-3; D may be TRBD2 (6 bases). The V end was cut by 5 bases, the J end by 2 bases, with 12 bases between. CDR1 is SGHDT and CDR2 is YYEEEE in the germline V gene. The CDR3 length is 14 residues. Here the CDR3 reads CASRGDFFTDTQYF. DNA for the CDR3: TGTGCCAGCAGGGGGGACTTCTTCACAGATACGCAGTATTTT. The whole variable domain, remainder taken from reference TRBV5-6 and TRBJ2-3, is DAGVTQSPTHLIKTRGQQVTLRCSPKSGHDTVSWYQQALGQGPQFIFQYYEEEERQRGNFPDRFSGHQFPNYSSELNVNALLLGDSALYLCASRGDFFTDTQYFGPGTRLTVL.

This chain uses TRBV2 with TRBJ1-6; 9 bases line up with TRBD1. The CDR3 has 20 residues. Germline lookup yields CDR1 SNHLY and CDR2 FYNNEI. With 6 bases clipped from V and 9 bases from J, the junction kept 24 bases outside the gene matches. CDR3 amino acids: CASSPRDRASRGGSSSPLHF. The CDR3 bases are TGTGCCAGCAGCCCTCGGGACAGGGCTTCACGGGGTGGGAGTTCTTCACCCCTCCACTTT.

The gene calls are TRBV28 and TRBJ1-2; unclear D gene. V lost 5 bases and J lost 8, with 15 bases in between. The CDR3 runs 13 residues. From germline, CDR1 is MDHEN and CDR2 SYDVKM. The CDR3 DNA is TGTGCCAGCAGTCCTCCTTCGACGGGGGGCTACACCTTC. Translating gives CASSPPSTGGYTF.

The rearrangement uses TRBV28 and TRBJ1-2, with TRBD1 identical over 8 bases. Germline loops: CDR1 MDHEN, CDR2 SYDVKM. The CDR3 totals 13 residues. J was trimmed by 8 bases and V by 6 bases; bases with no gene match: 8. This chain's CDR3 is CASRLTGGGGYTF. In nucleotides, the CDR3 is TGTGCCAGCAGACTAACAGGGGGAGGCGGCTACACCTTC.

The rearrangement uses TRBV9 and TRBJ2-1; possibly TRBD1 for D (5 bases). The germline V gene has CDR1 SGDLS and CDR2 YYNGEE. This CDR3 comprises 17 residues. V was trimmed by 0 bases and J by 0 bases, leaving 13 bases between them. The CDR3 sequence: CASSVASSRASYNEQFF. The CDR3 bases are TGTGCCAGCAGCGTAGCCTCATCCAGGGCCTCCTACAATGAGCAGTTCTTC.